Below are 14 T cell receptor beta chains sequenced from a single sample in a study of blood T cell repertoires in COVID-19. Only in-frame clones appear in the TCRdb table, and some are missing; sequencing was by immunoSEQ multiplex PCR. This sample yields 80,000 to 95,000 clones, of which around 82% are seen a single time; over 10% belongs to the top ten. Specimen: peripheral blood. Receptors originate from a human donor in a cohort sampled during active COVID-19.

J is TRBJ1-2 and V is TRBV9, with TRBD1 as a possible D gene (6 bases). The CDR3 length is 15 residues. The V end lost 0 bases, the J end lost 4 bases, and 13 bases lay between the germline ends. The germline V gene has CDR1 SGDLS and CDR2 YYNGEE. Here the CDR3 DNA reads TGTGCCAGCAGCGTAGGGGGGGGCTACTCCTATGGCTACACCTTC. Translation: CASSVGGGYSYGYTF. Together with reference TRBV9 and TRBJ1-2, the CDR3 gives the full variable domain: DSGVTQTPKHLITATGQRVTLRCSPRSGDLSVYWYQQSLDQGLQFLIQYYNGEERAKGNILERFSAQQFPDLHSELNLSSLELGDSALYFCASSVGGGYSYGYTFGSGTRLTVV.

This chain connects TRBV6-6 to TRBJ1-5; 8 bases agree with TRBD1. V trimming: 6 bases; J trimming: 2 bases; junction bases outside the gene matches: 6. CDR3 length equals 15 residues. Germline assignment: CDR1 MNHNY and CDR2 SVGAGI (reference sequence). The CDR3 DNA reads TGTGCCAGCAGCTCTCCAGGGGGCGGCAATCAGCCCCAGCATTTT. The encoded protein is CASSSPGGGNQPQHF.

This chain uses TRBV11-1 with TRBJ1-1; D is perhaps TRBD1 (5 bases). The CDR3 is 16 residues long. The V end was cut by 5 bases, the J end by 4 bases, with 20 bases between. Germline V lookup: CDR1 SGHAT, CDR2 FQDESV (reference sequence). The CDR3 here is CASSLITGPGGTEAFF. The CDR3 DNA reads TGTGCCAGCAGCCTAATCACAGGACCGGGGGGCACTGAAGCTTTCTTT.

The rearrangement joins TRBV7-2 to TRBJ1-2; 8 nucleotides match TRBD1. Germline V gives CDR1 SGHTA, CDR2 FQGNSA. This CDR3 is 14 amino acids long. J lost 7 bases, V lost 2 bases, and 6 bases had no gene match. The CDR3 DNA reads TGTGCCAGCAGCTTATTCCAGGGGGCAGCTGGCTACACCTTC. This translates into CASSLFQGAAGYTF.

The chain couples TRBV1 to TRBJ2-1; the table's D gene call, TRBD2, was not cross checked with the DNA. TRBV1 is an annotated pseudogene. The CDR3 totals 17 residues. The CDR3, as DNA: TGCACCAGCAGCCAAGATCGCCGGACTAGTAATTGCAATGAGCAGTTCTTC. This translates into CTSSQDRRTSNCNEQFF.

This clone was detected only once. The CDR3 here is CASGRGEGDGYTF. DNA of the CDR3: TGTGCCAGCGGGCGAGGAGAGGGAGATGGCTACACCTTC. The chain couples TRBV5-8 to TRBJ1-2; no firm D call. The ends were cut back, 7 bases at V and 6 bases at J, with 16 bases in the middle. CDR1 and CDR2 from the germline V gene are SGHTS and YDEGEE. This CDR3 comprises 13 residues. Using reference TRBV5-8 and TRBJ1-2 for the parts outside the CDR3, the full variable domain is EAGVTQSPTHLIKTRGQQATLRCSPISGHTSVYWYQQALGLGLQFLLWYDEGEERNRGNFPPRFSGRQFPNYSSELNVNALELEDSALYLCASGRGEGDGYTFGSGTRLTVV.

The chain carries TRBV9 and TRBJ2-1; 13 bases agree with TRBD2. CDR1 is SGDLS and CDR2 is YYNGEE in the germline V gene. V trimming: 4 bases; J trimming: 6 bases; junction bases outside the gene matches: 7. The CDR3 runs 16 residues. The CDR3 reads CASSIPGTSGTNEQFF. The CDR3 nucleotides are TGTGCCAGCAGCATCCCCGGGACTAGCGGGACCAATGAGCAGTTCTTC.

CDR3: CASSIRQGANTEAFF. DNA of the CDR3: TGTGCCAGCAGTATAAGACAGGGAGCGAACACTGAAGCTTTCTTT. This rearrangement joins TRBV6-2 or TRBV6-3 to TRBJ1-1; TRBD1 aligns across 7 bases. Germline-derived CDR1 and CDR2 are MNHEY and SVGEGT. The CDR3 covers 15 residues. V dropped 5 bases and J dropped 1; count of bases not matched to a gene: 7.

V usage is TRBV11-2 and J usage is TRBJ2-3; 8 bases line up with TRBD2. Germline V gene sequence: CDR1 SGHAT, CDR2 FQNNGV. The junction had 4 bases not matched to a gene; V was cut back by 4 bases and J by 1 base. The CDR3 consists of 15 residues. As DNA, the CDR3 is TGTGCCAGCAGCTCCGGGACTAGGGGCACAGATACGCAGTATTTT. It codes for CASSSGTRGTDTQYF.

The rearrangement links TRBV2 to TRBJ2-1, with 11 bases lining up with TRBD2. In germline, CDR1 is SNHLY, CDR2 FYNNEI. V gave up 0 bases and J gave up 8 bases; unmatched junction bases: 12. This CDR3 has 18 residues. CDR3 sequence reads: CASSEAIPLAGVSDEQFF. For the CDR3, the DNA is TGTGCCAGCAGTGAAGCGATACCACTAGCGGGAGTAAGTGATGAGCAGTTCTTC. Based on the CDR3 plus reference TRBV2 and TRBJ2-1, the full variable domain is EPEVTQTPSHQVTQMGQEVILRCVPISNHLYFYWYRQILGQKVEFLVSFYNNEISEKSEIFDDQFSVERPDGSNFTLKIRSTKLEDSAMYFCASSEAIPLAGVSDEQFFGPGTRLTVL.

This chain links TRBV27 with TRBJ2-1, with 7 bases aligning to TRBD1. The CDR3 is 15 residues long. The germline V gene encodes CDR1 MNHEY and CDR2 SMNVEV (reference sequence). Germline trimming cut 5 bases from V and 8 bases from J; bases unmatched to any gene: 12. The CDR3 spells CASSLWTGGEDEQFF. Here the CDR3 DNA reads TGTGCCAGCAGTCTGTGGACAGGCGGAGAAGATGAGCAGTTCTTC.

The genes are TRBV3-1 (or the pseudogene TRBV3-2) and TRBJ1-6; TRBD1 aligns across 7 bases. The trim removed 0 bases at V and 7 bases at J, leaving 6 bases unmatched. Germline-derived CDR1 and CDR2 are LGHDT and YNNKEL (reference sequence). The CDR3 has 16 amino acids. CDR3: CASSQDVRTGNSPLHF. Here the CDR3 DNA reads TGTGCCAGCAGCCAAGACGTAAGGACAGGAAATTCACCCCTCCACTTT.

This chain connects TRBV19 to TRBJ2-7; 8 nucleotides match TRBD1. The V gene's germline CDR1 is LNHDA and CDR2 SQIVND (reference sequence). V gave up 4 bases and J gave up 5 bases; unmatched junction bases: 10. The CDR3 has 15 amino acids. The CDR3 sequence is CASSRDGTGNDEQYF. The CDR3 DNA reads as TGTGCCAGTAGTAGGGACGGGACAGGCAACGACGAGCAGTACTTC. The full variable domain, in which reference TRBV19 and TRBJ2-7 provide the parts outside the CDR3, is DGGITQSPKYLFRKEGQNVTLSCEQNLNHDAMYWYRQDPGQGLRLIYYSQIVNDFQKGDIAEGYSVSREKKESFPLTVTSAQKNPTAFYLCASSRDGTGNDEQYFGPGTRLTVT.

The chain has TRBV7-6 and TRBJ2-7, with 9 bases aligning to TRBD1. This CDR3 spans 15 amino acids. Trimming at V came to 5 bases and at J to 2 bases, leaving 7 bases not matched to a gene. CDR1 SGHVS and CDR2 FNYEAQ come from the germline V gene. The CDR3 nucleotides are TGTGCCAGCAGCCCCGGGACAGGGCTCACCTACGAGCAGTACTTC. Its protein is CASSPGTGLTYEQYF.